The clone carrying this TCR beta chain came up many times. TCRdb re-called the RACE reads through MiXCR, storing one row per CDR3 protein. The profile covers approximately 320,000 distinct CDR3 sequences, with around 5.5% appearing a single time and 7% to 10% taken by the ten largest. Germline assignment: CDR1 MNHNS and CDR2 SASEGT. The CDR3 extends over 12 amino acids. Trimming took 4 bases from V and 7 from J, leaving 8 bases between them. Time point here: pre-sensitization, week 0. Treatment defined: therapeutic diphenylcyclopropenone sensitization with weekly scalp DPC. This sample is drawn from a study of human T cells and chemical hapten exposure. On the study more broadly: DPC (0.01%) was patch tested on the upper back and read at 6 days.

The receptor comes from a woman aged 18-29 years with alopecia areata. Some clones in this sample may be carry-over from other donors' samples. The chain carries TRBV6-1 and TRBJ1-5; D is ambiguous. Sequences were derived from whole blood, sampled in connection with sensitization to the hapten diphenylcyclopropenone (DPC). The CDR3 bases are TGTGCCAGCAGTGCTCCTAGGCAGCCCCAGCATTTT. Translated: CASSAPRQPQHF.